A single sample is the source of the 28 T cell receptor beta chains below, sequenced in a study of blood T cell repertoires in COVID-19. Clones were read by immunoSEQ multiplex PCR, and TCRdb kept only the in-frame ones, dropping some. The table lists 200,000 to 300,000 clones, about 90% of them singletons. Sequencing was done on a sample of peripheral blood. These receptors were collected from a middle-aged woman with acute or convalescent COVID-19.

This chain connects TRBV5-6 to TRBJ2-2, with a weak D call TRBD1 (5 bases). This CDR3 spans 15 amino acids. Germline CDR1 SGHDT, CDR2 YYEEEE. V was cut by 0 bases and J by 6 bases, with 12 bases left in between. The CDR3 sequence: CASSLAGVRAGELFF. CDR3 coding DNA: TGTGCCAGCAGCTTGGCTGGGGTCAGGGCCGGGGAGCTGTTTTTT.

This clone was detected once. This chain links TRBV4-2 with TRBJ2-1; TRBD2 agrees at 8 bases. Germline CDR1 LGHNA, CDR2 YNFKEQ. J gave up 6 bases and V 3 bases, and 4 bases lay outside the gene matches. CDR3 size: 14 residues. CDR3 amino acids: CASSQGLVTNEQFF. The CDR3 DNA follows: TGTGCCAGCAGCCAGGGACTAGTCACCAATGAGCAGTTCTTC.

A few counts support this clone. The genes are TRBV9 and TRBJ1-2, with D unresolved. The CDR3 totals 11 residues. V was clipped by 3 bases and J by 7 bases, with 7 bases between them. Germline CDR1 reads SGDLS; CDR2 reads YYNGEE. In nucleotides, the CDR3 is TGTGCCAGCAGCGGGGAGGGTGGCTACACCTTC. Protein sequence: CASSGEGGYTF.

CDR3: CASSLGGVPSYNEQFF. The CDR3 DNA is TGTGCCAGCAGCCTAGGGGGGGTCCCGTCCTACAATGAGCAGTTCTTC. The V call is TRBV7-8, the J call TRBJ2-1, with TRBD2 as a possible D gene (7 bases). V was pared by 5 bases and J by 1 base, with 15 bases between. Germline V lookup: CDR1 SGHVS, CDR2 FQNEAQ. This CDR3 region has 16 residues.

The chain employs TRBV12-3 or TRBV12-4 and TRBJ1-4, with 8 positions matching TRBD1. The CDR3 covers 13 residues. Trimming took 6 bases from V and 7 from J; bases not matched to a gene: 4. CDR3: CASRWTGREKLFF. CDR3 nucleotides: TGTGCCAGCAGGTGGACAGGGCGTGAAAAACTGTTTTTT.

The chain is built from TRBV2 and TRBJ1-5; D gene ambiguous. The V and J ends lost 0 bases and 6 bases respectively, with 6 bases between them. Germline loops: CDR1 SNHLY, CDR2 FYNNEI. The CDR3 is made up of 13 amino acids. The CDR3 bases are TGTGCCAGCAGTGAAGCGCGTTTTCAGCCCCAGCATTTT. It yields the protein CASSEARFQPQHF.

CDR3 nucleotide sequence: TGTGCCACCAGTTCCGGGACAGGGGGCATCACCGGGGAGCTGTTTTTT. Residues: CATSSGTGGITGELFF. The chain links TRBV24-1 to TRBJ2-2; 12 positions agree with TRBD1. V shed 6 bases and J 4 bases; nucleotides not matched to a gene: 5. Germline loops: CDR1 KGHDR, CDR2 SFDVKD. The CDR3 totals 16 residues.

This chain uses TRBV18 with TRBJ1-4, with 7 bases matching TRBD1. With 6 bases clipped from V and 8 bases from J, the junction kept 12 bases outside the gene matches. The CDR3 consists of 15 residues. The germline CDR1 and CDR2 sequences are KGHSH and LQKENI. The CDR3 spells CASSQNDRVGEKLFF. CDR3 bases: TGTGCCAGCTCCCAAAACGACAGGGTCGGGGAAAAACTGTTTTTT.

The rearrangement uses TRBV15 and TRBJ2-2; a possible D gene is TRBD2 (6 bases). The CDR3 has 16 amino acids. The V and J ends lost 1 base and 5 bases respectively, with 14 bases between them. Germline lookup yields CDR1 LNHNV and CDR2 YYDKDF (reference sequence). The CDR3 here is CATSRVGGTGTGELFF. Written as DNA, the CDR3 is TGTGCCACCAGCAGAGTTGGAGGGACGGGGACCGGGGAGCTGTTTTTT. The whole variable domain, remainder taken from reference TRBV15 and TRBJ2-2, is DAMVIQNPRYQVTQFGKPVTLSCSQTLNHNVMYWYQQKSSQAPKLLFHYYDKDFNNEADTPDNFQSRRPNTSFCFLDIRSPGLGDTAMYLCATSRVGGTGTGELFFGEGSRLTVL.

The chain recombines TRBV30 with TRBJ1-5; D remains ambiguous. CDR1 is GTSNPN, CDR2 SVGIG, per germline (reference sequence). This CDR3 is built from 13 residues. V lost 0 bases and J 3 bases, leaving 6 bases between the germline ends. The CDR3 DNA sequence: TGTGCCTGGAGTGTACTGAACAATCAGCCCCAGCATTTT. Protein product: CAWSVLNNQPQHF.

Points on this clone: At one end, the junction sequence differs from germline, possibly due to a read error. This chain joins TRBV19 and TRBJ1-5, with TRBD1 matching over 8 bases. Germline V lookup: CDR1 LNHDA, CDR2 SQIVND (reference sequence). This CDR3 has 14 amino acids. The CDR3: CASSLGTGNQPQHF. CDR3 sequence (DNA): TGTGCCAGTAGTCTAGGGACAGGCAACCAGCCCCAGCATTTT.

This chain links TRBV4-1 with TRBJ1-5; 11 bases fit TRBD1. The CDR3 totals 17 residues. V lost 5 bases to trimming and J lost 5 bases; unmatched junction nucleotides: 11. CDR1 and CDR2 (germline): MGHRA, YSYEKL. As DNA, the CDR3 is TGCGCCAGCAGCTTTAGAGGGGACAGGGGGTCCTATCAGCCCCAGCATTTT. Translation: CASSFRGDRGSYQPQHF.

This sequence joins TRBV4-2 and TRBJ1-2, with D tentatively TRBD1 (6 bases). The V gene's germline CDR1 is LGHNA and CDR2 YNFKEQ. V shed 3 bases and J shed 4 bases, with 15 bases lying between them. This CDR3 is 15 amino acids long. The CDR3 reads CASSQHREGLYGYTF. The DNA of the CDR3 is TGTGCCAGCAGCCAGCACAGGGAAGGGCTCTATGGCTACACCTTC.

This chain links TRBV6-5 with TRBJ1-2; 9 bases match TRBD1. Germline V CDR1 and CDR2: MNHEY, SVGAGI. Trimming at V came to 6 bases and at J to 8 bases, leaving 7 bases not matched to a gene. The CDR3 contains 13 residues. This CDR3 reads CASSLQGAKGYTF. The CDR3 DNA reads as TGTGCCAGCAGCTTACAGGGGGCTAAAGGCTACACCTTC.

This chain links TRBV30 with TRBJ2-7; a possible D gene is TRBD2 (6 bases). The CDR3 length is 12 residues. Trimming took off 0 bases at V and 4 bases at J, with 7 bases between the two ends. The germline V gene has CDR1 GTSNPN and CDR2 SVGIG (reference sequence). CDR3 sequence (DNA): TGTGCCTGGAGTGTTGCGGGGTACGAGCAGTACGTC. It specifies CAWSVAGYEQYV.

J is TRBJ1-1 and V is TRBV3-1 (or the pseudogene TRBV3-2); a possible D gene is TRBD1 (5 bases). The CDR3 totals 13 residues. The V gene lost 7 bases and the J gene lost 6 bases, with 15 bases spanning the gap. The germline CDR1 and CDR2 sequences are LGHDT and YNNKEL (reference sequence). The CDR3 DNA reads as TGTGCCAGCACCCTGAAGGGAGGGGCTGAAGCTTTCTTT. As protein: CASTLKGGAEAFF.

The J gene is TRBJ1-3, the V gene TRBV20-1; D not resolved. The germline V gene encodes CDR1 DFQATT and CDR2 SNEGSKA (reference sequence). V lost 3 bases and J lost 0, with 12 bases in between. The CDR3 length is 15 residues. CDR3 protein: CSASMAVSSGNTIYF. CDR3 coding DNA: TGCAGTGCTAGTATGGCGGTGAGCTCTGGAAACACCATATATTTT.

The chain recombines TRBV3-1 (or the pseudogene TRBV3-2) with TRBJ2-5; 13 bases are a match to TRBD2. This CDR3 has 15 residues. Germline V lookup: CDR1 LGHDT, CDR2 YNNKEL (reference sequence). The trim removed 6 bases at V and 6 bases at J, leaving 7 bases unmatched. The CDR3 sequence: CASRPLAGGLQTQYF. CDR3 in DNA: TGTGCCAGCAGGCCACTAGCGGGGGGGCTACAGACCCAGTACTTC.

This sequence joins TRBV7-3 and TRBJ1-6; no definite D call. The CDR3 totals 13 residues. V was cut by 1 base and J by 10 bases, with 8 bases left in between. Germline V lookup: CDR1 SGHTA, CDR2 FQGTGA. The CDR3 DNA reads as TGTGCCAGCAGCTTAAACTCCCAATCACCCCTCCACTTT. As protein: CASSLNSQSPLHF.

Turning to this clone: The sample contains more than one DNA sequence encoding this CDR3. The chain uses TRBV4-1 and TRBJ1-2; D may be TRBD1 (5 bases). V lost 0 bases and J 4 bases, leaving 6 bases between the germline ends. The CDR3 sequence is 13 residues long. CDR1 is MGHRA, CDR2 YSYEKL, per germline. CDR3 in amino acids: CASSQERGYGYTF. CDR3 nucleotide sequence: TGCGCCAGCAGCCAAGAAAGGGGCTATGGCTACACCTTC.

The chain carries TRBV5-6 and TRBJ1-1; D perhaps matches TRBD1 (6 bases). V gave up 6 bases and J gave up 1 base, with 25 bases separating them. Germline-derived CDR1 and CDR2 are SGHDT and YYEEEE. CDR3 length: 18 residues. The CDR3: CASIGGVRGADWNTEAFF. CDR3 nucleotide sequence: TGTGCCAGCATAGGTGGAGTCAGGGGCGCCGATTGGAACACTGAAGCTTTCTTT.

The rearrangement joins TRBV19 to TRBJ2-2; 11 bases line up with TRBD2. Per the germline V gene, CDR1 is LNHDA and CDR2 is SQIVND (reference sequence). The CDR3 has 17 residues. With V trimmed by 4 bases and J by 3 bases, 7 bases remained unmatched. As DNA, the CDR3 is TGTGCCAGTAGTAGTGCACTAGCGGGGGCCTACACCGGGGAGCTGTTTTTT. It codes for CASSSALAGAYTGELFF.

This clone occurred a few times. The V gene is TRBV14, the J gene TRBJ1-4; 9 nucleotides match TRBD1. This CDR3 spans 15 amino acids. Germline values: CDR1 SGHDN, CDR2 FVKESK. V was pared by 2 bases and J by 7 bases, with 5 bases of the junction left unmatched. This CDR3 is CASSQTTGGLEKLFF. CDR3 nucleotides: TGTGCCAGCAGCCAAACCACAGGGGGCCTTGAAAAACTGTTTTTT.

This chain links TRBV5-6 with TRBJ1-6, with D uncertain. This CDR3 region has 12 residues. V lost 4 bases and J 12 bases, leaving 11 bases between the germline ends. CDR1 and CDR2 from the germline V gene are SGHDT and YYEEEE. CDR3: CASSDGGEPLHF. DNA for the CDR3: TGTGCCAGCAGCGATGGCGGGGAACCCCTCCACTTT.

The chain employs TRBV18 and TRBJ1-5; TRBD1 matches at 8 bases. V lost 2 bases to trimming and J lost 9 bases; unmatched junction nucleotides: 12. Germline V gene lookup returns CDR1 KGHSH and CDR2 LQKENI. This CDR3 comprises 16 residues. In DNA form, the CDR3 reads TGTGCCAGCTCACCATCCGGGACAGGCGGCCTGGGGCCCCAGCATTTT. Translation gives CASSPSGTGGLGPQHF.

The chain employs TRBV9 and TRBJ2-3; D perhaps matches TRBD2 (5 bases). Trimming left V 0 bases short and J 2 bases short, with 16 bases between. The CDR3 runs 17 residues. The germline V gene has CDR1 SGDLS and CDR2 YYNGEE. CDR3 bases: TGTGCCAGCAGCGTAGTAGGAGGCGGGTTCATCACAGATACGCAGTATTTT. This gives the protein CASSVVGGGFITDTQYF.

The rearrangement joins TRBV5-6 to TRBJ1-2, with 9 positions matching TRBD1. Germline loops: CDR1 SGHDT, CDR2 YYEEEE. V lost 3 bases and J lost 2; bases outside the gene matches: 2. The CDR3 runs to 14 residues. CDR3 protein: CASSWGTGNYGYTF. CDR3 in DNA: TGTGCCAGCAGCTGGGGGACAGGGAACTATGGCTACACCTTC.

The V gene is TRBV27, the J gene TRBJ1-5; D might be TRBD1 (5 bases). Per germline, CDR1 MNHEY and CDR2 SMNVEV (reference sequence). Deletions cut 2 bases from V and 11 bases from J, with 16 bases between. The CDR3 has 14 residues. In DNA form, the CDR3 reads TGTGCCAGCAGTTTAGCGTCCTCATGGGGGGCCCAGCATTTT. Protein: CASSLASSWGAQHF.